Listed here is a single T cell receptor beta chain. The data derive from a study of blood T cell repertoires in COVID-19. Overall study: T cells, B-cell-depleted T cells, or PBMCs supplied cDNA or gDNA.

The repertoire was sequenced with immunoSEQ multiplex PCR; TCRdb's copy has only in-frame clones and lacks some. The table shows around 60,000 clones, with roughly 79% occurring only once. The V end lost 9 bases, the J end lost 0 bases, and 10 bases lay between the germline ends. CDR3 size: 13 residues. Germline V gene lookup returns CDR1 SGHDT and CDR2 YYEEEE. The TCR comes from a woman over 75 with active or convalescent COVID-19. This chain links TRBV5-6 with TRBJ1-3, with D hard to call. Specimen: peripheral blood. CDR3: CATGKISGNTIYF. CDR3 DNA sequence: TGTGCCACCGGGAAAATCTCTGGAAACACCATATATTTT.